This T cell receptor beta chain was documented in a study of technical replicates of blood from a handful of donors. This clone occurred once. The CDR3 consists of 13 residues. Germline values: CDR1 SGHRS, CDR2 YFSETQ. V gave up 4 bases and J gave up 5 bases, with 12 bases separating them. The method was immunoSEQ multiplex PCR; TCRdb's version includes in-frame clones alone and lacks a portion of them. The sample yields roughly 16,000 clones, around 87% seen once. The sequencing sample was made of PBMCs. The J gene is TRBJ2-5, the V gene TRBV5-1; D not certain. This TCR was recovered from a human donor in good health. The CDR3 loop reads CASSIRVRETQYF. The CDR3 bases are TGCGCCAGCAGCATCCGGGTTCGGGAGACCCAGTACTTC.